This TCR beta chain was sequenced in a study of T cell repertoires in cytomegalovirus infection. Study background: A matching HLA type, together with CMV infection, was signaled by public TCR beta signatures. The study, taken as a whole, reports: The ex vivo response was dominated by HLA-C-restricted CMV-specific TCR beta clonotypes. Adding up the frequency of public TCR beta families identified people who carried CMV plus the relevant HLA.

Trimming took 6 bases from V and 6 from J; bases not matched to a gene: 10. This CDR3 has 16 residues. Germline loops: CDR1 SGHAT, CDR2 FQNNGV. TCRdb passed the reads through MiXCR, listing each CDR3 protein once. Seen here are roughly 760,000 distinct CDR3 sequences, roughly a third observed once, and the top ten hold around 2.8%. This clonotype has just a few counts. The antigen is undetermined. The sample taken for sequencing was PBMCs. This TCR came from a human donor in good health (CMV status not recorded). Some clones in this sample may be carry-over from other donors' samples. J is TRBJ2-2 and V is TRBV11-2; the match to TRBD2 covers 10 bases. CDR3 amino acids: CASRIIAGGPSGELFF. The CDR3 DNA reads TGTGCCAGCAGGATCATAGCGGGGGGTCCCTCCGGGGAGCTGTTTTTT.